These 25 T cell receptor beta chains share one sample of origin, sequenced in a study of radiotherapy plus CTLA-4 blockade in lung cancer. Assay used: immunoSEQ multiplex PCR; TCRdb lists only in-frame clones, some missing. Found here are tens of thousands of clones, more than 75% of them singletons; the top ten hold around 17%. The starting material was peripheral blood, obtained from a patient treated with radiotherapy plus ipilimumab. The source of these receptors is a human donor with non-small cell lung cancer that progressed on radiotherapy plus ipilimumab.

CDR3 coding DNA: TGCGCCAGCAGCAGGGGGGCAGACACCGGGGAGCTGTTTTTT. It specifies CASSRGADTGELFF. The chain is built from TRBV5-1 and TRBJ2-2; perhaps D is TRBD1 or TRBD2 (6 bases each). Germline CDR1 reads SGHRS; CDR2 reads YFSETQ. CDR3 length: 14 residues. V gave up 4 bases and J gave up 3 bases, with 10 bases separating them.

The rearrangement joins TRBV5-5 to TRBJ2-1; no firm D call. The V gene's germline CDR1 is SGHKS and CDR2 YYEKEE (reference sequence). Trimming left V 0 bases short and J 5 bases short, with 6 bases between. This CDR3 contains 13 residues. For the CDR3, the DNA is TGTGCCAGCAGCTTGGGGCCGGACAATGAGCAGTTCTTC. Protein product: CASSLGPDNEQFF.

The V gene is TRBV10-3, the J gene TRBJ1-1; D not resolved. The CDR3 has 13 residues. Germline V gives CDR1 ENHRY, CDR2 SYGVKD. Trimming took off 2 bases at V and 7 bases at J, with 11 bases between the two ends. The CDR3 coding sequence is TGTGCCATCAGTGAGCGAGGTATGGTTGAAGCTTTCTTT. Its translation: CAISERGMVEAFF.

This chain connects TRBV11-2 to TRBJ2-5; 7 bases align to TRBD1. The CDR3 extends over 14 amino acids. Per germline, CDR1 SGHAT and CDR2 FQNNGV. V lost 0 bases to trimming and J lost 5 bases; unmatched junction nucleotides: 3. CDR3 coding DNA: TGTGCCAGCAGCTTAGAGTCCAGGGGGGAGACCCAGTACTTC. This encodes CASSLESRGETQYF.

The rearrangement links TRBV5-1 to TRBJ1-1, with D possibly TRBD1 on 5 matching bases. This CDR3 contains 12 residues. Germline-derived CDR1 and CDR2 are SGHRS and YFSETQ. V shed 4 bases and J shed 3 bases, with 7 bases lying between them. CDR3 protein: CASSVGDTEAFF. For the CDR3, the DNA is TGCGCCAGCAGCGTGGGGGACACTGAAGCTTTCTTT.

V gene TRBV7-8 combines with J gene TRBJ2-2; D not resolved. Trimming removed 4 bases at V and 5 bases at J, with 14 bases between. Germline lookup yields CDR1 SGHVS and CDR2 FQNEAQ. The CDR3 totals 15 residues. In DNA form, the CDR3 reads TGTGCCAGCAGCTATCAGGAGTGGCGGACCGGGGAGCTGTTTTTT. This sequence encodes CASSYQEWRTGELFF.

The chain carries TRBV19 and TRBJ1-5; 8 nucleotides match TRBD1. V lost 3 bases to trimming and J lost 6 bases; unmatched junction nucleotides: 10. Germline V lookup: CDR1 LNHDA, CDR2 SQIVND (reference sequence). The CDR3 length is 16 residues. The DNA of the CDR3 is TGTGCCAGTAGTATTAGTTTGTCAGGGGGCGTTCAGCCCCAGCATTTT. This encodes CASSISLSGGVQPQHF.

This chain connects TRBV28 to TRBJ2-7; D possibly uses TRBD1 or TRBD2 (7 bases each). Germline lookup yields CDR1 MDHEN and CDR2 SYDVKM. V dropped 3 bases and J dropped 3 bases, with 21 bases sitting between them. This CDR3 spans 17 amino acids. The CDR3 loop reads CASSLADDREGVYEQYF. The CDR3 DNA follows: TGTGCCAGCAGTTTGGCTGACGACAGGGAGGGGGTCTACGAGCAGTACTTC. Together with reference TRBV28 and TRBJ2-7, the CDR3 gives the full variable domain: DVKVTQSSRYLVKRTGEKVFLECVQDMDHENMFWYRQDPGLGLRLIYFSYDVKMKEKGDIPEGYSVSREKKERFSLILESASTNQTSMYLCASSLADDREGVYEQYFGPGTRLTVT.

V usage is TRBV5-6 and J usage is TRBJ1-2, with TRBD1 identical over 7 bases. The CDR3 has 14 amino acids. V trimming: 4 bases; J trimming: 5 bases; junction bases outside the gene matches: 8. CDR1 is SGHDT, CDR2 YYEEEE, per germline. The CDR3 nucleotides read TGTGCCAGCAGCCCGCCGACAGGGCGGTATGGCTACACCTTC. This gives the protein CASSPPTGRYGYTF. Full variable domain (rest looked up from reference TRBV5-6 and TRBJ1-2): DAGVTQSPTHLIKTRGQQVTLRCSPKSGHDTVSWYQQALGQGPQFIFQYYEEEERQRGNFPDRFSGHQFPNYSSELNVNALLLGDSALYLCASSPPTGRYGYTFGSGTRLTVV.

V is TRBV18 and J is TRBJ2-3; TRBD1 agrees at 8 bases. This CDR3 region has 15 residues. Germline V CDR1 and CDR2: KGHSH, LQKENI. V dropped 3 bases and J dropped 0; count of bases not matched to a gene: 2. CDR3 sequence: CASSPRTGSTDTQYF. As DNA, the CDR3 is TGTGCCAGCTCACCTCGGACAGGGAGCACAGATACGCAGTATTTT.

CDR3 protein: CASRETGPETQYF. The CDR3 nucleotides read TGTGCCAGCCGAGAAACAGGGCCAGAGACCCAGTACTTC. The chain carries TRBV6-5 and TRBJ2-5; D may be TRBD1 (6 bases). V lost 8 bases, J lost 4 bases, and 14 bases lay in between. The CDR3 runs to 13 residues. Per germline, CDR1 MNHEY and CDR2 SVGAGI.

J is TRBJ2-1 and V is TRBV7-2; 8 nucleotides match TRBD2. Germline CDR1 reads SGHTA; CDR2 reads FQGNSA. V dropped 5 bases and J dropped 8; count of bases not matched to a gene: 8. The CDR3 length is 14 residues. The CDR3 sequence is CASSERLASHEQFF. CDR3 in DNA: TGTGCCAGCAGCGAACGACTAGCGTCCCATGAGCAGTTCTTC.

The rearrangement uses TRBV5-1 and TRBJ1-3; D unclear. The CDR3 consists of 15 residues. Germline V gene lookup returns CDR1 SGHRS and CDR2 YFSETQ. Trimming took 0 bases from V and 2 from J, leaving 9 bases between them. CDR3: CASSLASGAGNTIYF. Written as DNA, the CDR3 is TGCGCCAGCAGCTTGGCCTCGGGCGCTGGAAACACCATATATTTT.

This clone was recorded once. V usage is TRBV7-3 and J usage is TRBJ2-1, with 8 bases aligning to TRBD2. The CDR3 contains 14 residues. J lost 7 bases, V lost 6 bases, and 8 bases had no gene match. Germline V lookup: CDR1 SGHTA, CDR2 FQGTGA. As DNA, the CDR3 is TGTGCCAGCAGTTTGAGCGGGAGTGGGAATGAGCAGTTCTTC. This gives the protein CASSLSGSGNEQFF.

The J gene is TRBJ1-6, the V gene TRBV19, with a possible D match to TRBD1 (5 bases). Germline lookup yields CDR1 LNHDA and CDR2 SQIVND (reference sequence). This CDR3 has 15 residues. Trimming left V 3 bases short and J 8 bases short, with 14 bases between. The CDR3 sequence: CASSMYPTGDSPLHF. DNA of the CDR3: TGTGCCAGTAGTATGTATCCCACAGGAGATTCACCCCTCCACTTT.

CDR3 sequence reads: CASSPSSGAVFNTGELFF. CDR3 coding DNA: TGTGCCAGCAGCCCATCTTCGGGGGCCGTTTTCAACACCGGGGAGCTGTTTTTT. The chain joins TRBV7-2 to TRBJ2-2; D tentatively reads TRBD1 or TRBD2 (6 bases each). Germline V CDR1 and CDR2: SGHTA, FQGNSA. Deletions cut 5 bases from V and 2 bases from J, with 21 bases between. CDR3 length: 18 residues.

This chain connects TRBV2 to TRBJ2-3; 8 bases match TRBD2. J was trimmed by 4 bases and V by 4 bases; bases with no gene match: 4. This CDR3 is built from 14 residues. The germline V gene has CDR1 SNHLY and CDR2 FYNNEI. The CDR3 DNA sequence: TGTGCCAGCAGTGGGACTAGCATAGCAGATACGCAGTATTTT. Translation: CASSGTSIADTQYF. Full variable domain (missing parts from reference TRBV2 and TRBJ2-3): EPEVTQTPSHQVTQMGQEVILRCVPISNHLYFYWYRQILGQKVEFLVSFYNNEISEKSEIFDDQFSVERPDGSNFTLKIRSTKLEDSAMYFCASSGTSIADTQYFGPGTRLTVL.

This clone was observed once. The V call is TRBV30, the J call TRBJ1-5; no definite D call. Germline V CDR1 and CDR2: GTSNPN, SVGIG (reference sequence). V shed 3 bases and J shed 3 bases, with 18 bases lying between them. This CDR3 region has 16 residues. As DNA, the CDR3 is TGTGCCTGGAGGGCCGGTGGAAGGGCCCCCAATCAGCCCCAGCATTTT. Translation: CAWRAGGRAPNQPQHF.

The chain combines TRBV10-1 with TRBJ2-7, with TRBD2 identical over 10 bases. Germline trimming cut 6 bases from V and 2 bases from J; bases unmatched to any gene: 10. The germline V gene has CDR1 WNHNN and CDR2 SYGVQD (reference sequence). The CDR3 extends over 16 amino acids. The CDR3, as DNA: TGCGCCAGCAGGGGACTCGTTAGCGGGAGGACCTACGAGCAGTACTTC. Its protein product is CASRGLVSGRTYEQYF.

The chain links TRBV6-5 to TRBJ1-2, with 8 bases lining up with TRBD1. Germline CDR1 and CDR2: MNHEY and SVGAGI. Trimming took 6 bases from V and 1 from J; bases not matched to a gene: 7. CDR3 length equals 15 residues. The CDR3 nucleotides are TGTGCCAGCAGCCCCCGGACAGGGCATAACTATGGCTACACCTTC. Its protein product is CASSPRTGHNYGYTF.

V is TRBV19 and J is TRBJ1-1, with a possible D match to TRBD1 (6 bases). V shed 5 bases and J shed 0 bases, with 13 bases lying between them. From germline, CDR1 is LNHDA and CDR2 SQIVND (reference sequence). This CDR3 spans 15 amino acids. The CDR3 region has the DNA TGTGCCAGTAGTGTAGTTACAGGGATGAACACTGAAGCTTTCTTT. Protein: CASSVVTGMNTEAFF.

The CDR3 loop is CASSRSGQSLQETQYF. CDR3 sequence (DNA): TGCGCCAGCAGCCGGTCCGGACAGAGCCTACAAGAGACCCAGTACTTC. V gene TRBV5-1 combines with J gene TRBJ2-5; D is perhaps TRBD1 (6 bases). The V and J ends lost 4 bases and 2 bases respectively, with 18 bases between them. The CDR3 loop spans 16 amino acids. From germline, CDR1 is SGHRS and CDR2 YFSETQ.

The chain uses TRBV4-2 and TRBJ1-2; 7 nucleotides align to TRBD1. Germline trimming cut 4 bases from V and 5 bases from J; bases unmatched to any gene: 10. Looked up from germline, CDR1 is LGHNA and CDR2 is YNFKEQ. This CDR3 has 15 residues. The CDR3 reads CASSPFTGERYGYTF. The CDR3 DNA reads TGTGCCAGCAGCCCCTTCACAGGGGAGCGGTATGGCTACACCTTC.

V and J are TRBV11-2 and TRBJ2-5; no definite D call. V lost 5 bases, J lost 4 bases, and 11 bases lay in between. The germline V gene encodes CDR1 SGHAT and CDR2 FQNNGV. CDR3 length: 13 residues. The CDR3 sequence is CASSILPRETQYF. For the CDR3, the DNA is TGTGCCAGCAGCATACTACCTCGAGAGACCCAGTACTTC.

The CDR3 spells CASSSRGLPSYEQFF. DNA of the CDR3: TGTGCCAGCAGCTCCAGGGGACTCCCCAGCTATGAGCAGTTCTTC. The rearrangement joins TRBV11-3 to TRBJ2-1; D might be TRBD1 or TRBD2, each matching 6 bases. CDR3 length: 15 amino acids. Germline V lookup: CDR1 SGHNT, CDR2 YENEEA. V lost 4 bases, J lost 8 bases, and 18 bases lay in between. Based on the CDR3 plus reference TRBV11-3 and TRBJ2-1, the full variable domain is EAGVVQSPRYKIIEKKQPVAFWCNPISGHNTLYWYLQNLGQGPELLIRYENEEAVDDSQLPKDRFSAERLKGVDSTLKIQPAELGDSAVYLCASSSRGLPSYEQFFGPGTRLTVL.